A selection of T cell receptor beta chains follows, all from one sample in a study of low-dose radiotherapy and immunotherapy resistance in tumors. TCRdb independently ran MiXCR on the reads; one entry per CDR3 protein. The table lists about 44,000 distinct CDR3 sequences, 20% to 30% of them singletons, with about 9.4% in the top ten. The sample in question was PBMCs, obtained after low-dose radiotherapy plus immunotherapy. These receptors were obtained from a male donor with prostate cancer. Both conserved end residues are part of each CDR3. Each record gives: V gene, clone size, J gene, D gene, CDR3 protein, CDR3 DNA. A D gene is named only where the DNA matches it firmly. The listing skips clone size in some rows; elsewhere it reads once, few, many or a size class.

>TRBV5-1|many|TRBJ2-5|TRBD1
CASSLGGQRQETQYF
TGCGCCAGCAGCTTGGGGGGACAGCGCCAAGAGACCCAGTACTTC
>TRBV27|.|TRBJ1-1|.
CTSSFRPRNTEAFF
TGTACCAGCAGTTTCCGGCCTAGGAACACTGAAGCATTCTTT
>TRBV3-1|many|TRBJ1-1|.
CASSQIARGEAFF
TGTGCCAGCAGCCAAATAGCCCGAGGGGAAGCTTTCTTT
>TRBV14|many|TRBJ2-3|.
CASRQGSTDTQYF
TGTGCCAGCAGACAAGGATCCACAGATACGCAGTATTTT
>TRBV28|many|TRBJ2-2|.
CASSFPGNTGELFF
TGTGCCAGCAGTTTTCCCGGGAACACCGGGGAGCTGTTTTTT
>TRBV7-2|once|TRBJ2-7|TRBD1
CASSLWGTGSYEQYF
TGTGCCAGCAGCTTATGGGGGACAGGGTCCTACGAGCAGTACTTC
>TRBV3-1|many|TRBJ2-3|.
CASSQAASGGDTQYF
TGTGCCAGCAGCCAAGCGGCCAGTGGGGGAGATACGCAGTATTTT
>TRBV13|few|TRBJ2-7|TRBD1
CASSLPGTGKSYEQYF
TGTGCCAGCAGCTTACCCGGGACAGGGAAGTCCTACGAGCAGTACTTC
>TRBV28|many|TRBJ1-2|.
CASSYGTPALGYGYTF
TGTGCCAGCAGTTACGGGACCCCCGCCCTAGGCTATGGCTACACCTTC
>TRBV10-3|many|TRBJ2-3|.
CAISESTTRDTQYF
TGTGCCATCAGTGAGTCGACAACCCGAGATACGCAGTATTTT
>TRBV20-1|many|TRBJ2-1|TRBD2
CSAKSGSRIYNEQFF
TGCAGTGCTAAAAGCGGGAGTAGGATTTACAATGAGCAGTTCTTC
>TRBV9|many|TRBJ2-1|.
CASSAGGAGYNEQFF
TGTGCCAGCAGCGCCGGGGGAGCTGGCTACAATGAGCAGTTCTTC
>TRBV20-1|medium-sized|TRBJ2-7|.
CSGQSGAYYEQYF
TGCAGCGGCCAGTCCGGGGCTTATTACGAGCAGTACTTC
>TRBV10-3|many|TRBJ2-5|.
CAISDPGTGQETQYF
TGTGCCATCAGTGATCCAGGGACGGGTCAAGAGACCCAGTACTTC
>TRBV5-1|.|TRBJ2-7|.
CASSLTTGGTYEQYF
TGCGCCAGCAGCTTGACGACGGGCGGGACCTACGAGCAGTACTTC
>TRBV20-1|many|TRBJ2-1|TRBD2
CSASSGSRSYNEQFF
TGCAGTGCCAGTAGCGGGAGTAGGTCCTACAATGAGCAGTTCTTC
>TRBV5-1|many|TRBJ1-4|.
CASSLGRQSTNEKLFF
TGCGCCAGCAGCCTCGGCCGACAGTCAACTAATGAAAAACTGTTTTTT
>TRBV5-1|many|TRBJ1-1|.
CASSLGQFIGEAFF
TGCGCCAGCAGCTTGGGACAGTTCATAGGTGAAGCTTTCTTT
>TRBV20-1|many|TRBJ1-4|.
CSARQGPANEKLFF
TGCAGTGCTAGACAGGGGCCTGCTAATGAAAAACTGTTTTTT
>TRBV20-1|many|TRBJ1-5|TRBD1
CSATKLLRTGVYSNQPQHF
TGCAGTGCTACTAAGCTCCTTAGGACAGGGGTCTATAGCAATCAGCCCCAGCATTTT
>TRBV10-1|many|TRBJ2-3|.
CASSESLSTDTQYF
TGCGCCAGCAGTGAGTCTCTTAGCACAGATACGCAGTATTTT
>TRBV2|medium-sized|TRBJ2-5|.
CASNGLTGQETQYF
TGTGCCAGCAACGGATTGACAGGCCAAGAGACCCAGTACTTC
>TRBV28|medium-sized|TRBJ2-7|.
CASTQSYEQYF
TGTGCCAGCACCCAAAGCTACGAGCAGTACTTC
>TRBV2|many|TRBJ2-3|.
CASSGPVAATRTDTQYF
TGTGCCAGCAGTGGGCCGGTAGCAGCTACCCGGACAGATACGCAGTATTTT
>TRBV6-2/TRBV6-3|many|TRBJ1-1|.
CASSYGWGMNTEAFF
TGTGCCAGCAGTTACGGATGGGGAATGAACACTGAAGCTTTCTTT
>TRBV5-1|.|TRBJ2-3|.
CASSPGPSTDTQYF
TGCGCCAGCAGCCCCGGCCCCAGCACAGATACGCAGTATTTT
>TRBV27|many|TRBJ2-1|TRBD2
CASRRGSGRANEQFF
TGTGCCAGCCGCCGGGGGAGCGGGAGGGCCAATGAGCAGTTCTTC
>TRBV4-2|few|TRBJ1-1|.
CASSREPNTEAFF
TGTGCCAGCAGCCGAGAACCAAACACTGAAGCTTTCTTT
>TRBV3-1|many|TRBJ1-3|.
CASSQFSGNTIYF
TGTGCCAGCAGCCAGTTCTCTGGAAACACCATATATTTT
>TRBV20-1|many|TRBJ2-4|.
CSARVGRDRAKNIQYF
TGCAGTGCTAGAGTGGGACGGGATCGGGCCAAAAACATTCAGTACTTC
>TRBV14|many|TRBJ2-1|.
CASSQDAPRDYNEQFF
TGTGCCAGCAGCCAAGATGCTCCGAGGGACTACAATGAGCAGTTCTTC
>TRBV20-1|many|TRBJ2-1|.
CSARDLGAEGQFF
TGCAGTGCTAGAGATCTAGGGGCAGAAGGGCAGTTCTTC
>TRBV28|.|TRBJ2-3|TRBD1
CASRDQGASTDTQYF
TGTGCCAGCAGAGACCAGGGGGCTAGCACAGATACGCAGTATTTT
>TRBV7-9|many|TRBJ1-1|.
CASSLSLRGNTEAFF
TGTGCCAGCAGCTTAAGCCTGCGGGGGAACACTGAAGCTTTCTTT
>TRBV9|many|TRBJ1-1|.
CASSVGRRLTEAFF
TGTGCCAGCAGCGTAGGACGGCGGTTGACTGAAGCTTTCTTT
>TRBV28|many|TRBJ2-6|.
CASSFQSGANVLTF
TGTGCCAGCAGTTTTCAATCTGGGGCCAACGTCCTGACTTTC
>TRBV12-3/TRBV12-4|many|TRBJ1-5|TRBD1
CASSLRGGRGSNQPQHF
TGTGCCAGCAGTTTAAGAGGGGGCCGTGGAAGCAATCAGCCCCAGCATTTT
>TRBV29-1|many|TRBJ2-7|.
CSAANRAQGGEQYF
TGCAGCGCGGCCAACAGGGCCCAGGGGGGGGAGCAGTACTTC
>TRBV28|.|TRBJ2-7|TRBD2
CASSRAGDSYEQYF
TGTGCCAGCAGTCGAGCGGGGGACTCCTACGAGCAGTACTTC
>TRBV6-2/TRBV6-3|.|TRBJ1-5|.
CASSYSSGVSQPQHF
TGTGCCAGCAGTTACTCGAGCGGGGTTAGTCAGCCCCAGCATTTT
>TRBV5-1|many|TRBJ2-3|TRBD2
CASSSRLAGGLGTDTQYF
TGCGCCAGCAGCTCTAGACTAGCGGGAGGATTAGGGACAGATACGCAGTATTTT
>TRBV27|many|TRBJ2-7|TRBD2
CASRITSGTTYEQYF
TGTGCCAGCAGAATTACTAGCGGTACTACCTACGAGCAGTACTTC
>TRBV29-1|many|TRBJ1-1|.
CSVVLMTANTEAFF
TGCAGCGTTGTTCTAATGACAGCAAACACTGAAGCTTTCTTT
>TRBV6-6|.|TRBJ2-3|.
CASSRLYGTDTQYF
TGTGCCAGCAGTCGACTCTACGGCACAGATACGCAGTATTTT
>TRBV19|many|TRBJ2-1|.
CASSNSIYNEQFF
TGTGCCAGTAGTAATTCGATCTACAATGAGCAGTTCTTC
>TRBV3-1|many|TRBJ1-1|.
CASNSDGTLITEAFF
TGTGCCAGCAACTCCGACGGGACCTTGATCACTGAAGCTTTCTTT
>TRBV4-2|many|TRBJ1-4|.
CASSQSSATNEKLFF
TGTGCCAGCAGCCAATCCAGTGCAACTAATGAAAAACTGTTTTTT
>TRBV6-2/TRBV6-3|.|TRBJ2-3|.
CASSETRALPSTDTQYF
TGTGCCAGCAGTGAGACTAGAGCACTTCCTAGCACAGATACGCAGTATTTT
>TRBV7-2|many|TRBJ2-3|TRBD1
CASSAGTGGPDTQYF
TGTGCCAGCTCCGCTGGGACAGGGGGCCCAGATACGCAGTATTTT
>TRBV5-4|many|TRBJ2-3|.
CASSLASTYTDTQYF
TGTGCCAGCAGCTTGGCCTCCACCTACACAGATACGCAGTATTTT
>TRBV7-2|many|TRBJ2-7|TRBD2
CASSLAGGFVGEQYF
TGTGCCAGCAGCTTAGCGGGAGGGTTTGTGGGGGAGCAGTACTTC
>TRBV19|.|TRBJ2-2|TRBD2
CTSSSVTSGRLTGELFF
TGTACCAGTAGCTCCGTGACTAGCGGGAGGCTCACCGGGGAGCTGTTTTTT
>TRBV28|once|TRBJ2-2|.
CASIQGAGGGTGELFF
TGTGCCAGCATTCAGGGGGCGGGAGGGGGCACCGGGGAGCTGTTTTTT
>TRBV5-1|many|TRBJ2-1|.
CASSWGLELEQFF
TGCGCCAGCAGCTGGGGACTCGAGCTTGAGCAGTTCTTC
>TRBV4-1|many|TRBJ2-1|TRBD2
CASSQEVLAGHNEQFF
TGCGCCAGCAGCCAAGAAGTACTAGCGGGGCACAATGAGCAGTTCTTC
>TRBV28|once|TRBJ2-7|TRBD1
CASSADRLTLKLYEQYF
TGTGCCAGCAGTGCGGACAGGTTAACCCTTAAACTCTACGAGCAGTACTTC
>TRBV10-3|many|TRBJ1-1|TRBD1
CAATPGQGSMNTEAFF
TGTGCCGCAACACCGGGACAGGGAAGCATGAACACTGAAGCTTTCTTT
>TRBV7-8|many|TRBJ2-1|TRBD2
CASSPRAGSYNEQFF
TGTGCCAGCAGCCCTCGAGCGGGGTCCTACAATGAGCAGTTCTTC
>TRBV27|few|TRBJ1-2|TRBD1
CASSTRQGRGYGYTF
TGTGCCAGCAGTACCCGACAGGGGAGAGGCTATGGCTACACCTTC
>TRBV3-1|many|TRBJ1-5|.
CASSQAVDRDQPQHF
TGTGCCAGCAGCCAAGCGGTAGACCGGGATCAGCCCCAGCATTTT